The 21 T cell receptor beta chains presented below share a single source sample, sequenced in a study of blood T cell repertoires in COVID-19. The method was immunoSEQ multiplex PCR; TCRdb's version includes in-frame clones alone and lacks a portion of them. This table has roughly 200,000 clones, around nine tenths appearing once. The sample comprised peripheral blood. Receptor source: a woman in her thirties or forties who had recovered from COVID-19.

CDR3 loop: CASSFWGSTDTQYF. The CDR3 DNA reads as TGTGCCAGCAGTTTCTGGGGCAGCACAGATACGCAGTATTTT. This rearrangement joins TRBV27 to TRBJ2-3; tentative D call: TRBD1 (5 bases). The germline V gene encodes CDR1 MNHEY and CDR2 SMNVEV (reference sequence). This CDR3 has 14 residues. V was pared by 3 bases and J by 0 bases, with 7 bases between.

The sample holds one count of this clone. The genes are TRBV9 and TRBJ2-6; a possible D gene is TRBD1 (6 bases). Trimming removed 3 bases at V and 2 bases at J, with 6 bases between. Germline loops: CDR1 SGDLS, CDR2 YYNGEE. The CDR3 runs to 14 residues. The CDR3 DNA is TGTGCCAGCAGCGACAGGGCTGGGGCCAACGTCCTGACTTTC. It specifies CASSDRAGANVLTF.

The rearrangement joins TRBV7-9 to TRBJ2-3, with 8 bases lining up with TRBD2. CDR1 and CDR2 from the germline V gene are SEHNR and FQNEAQ (reference sequence). V was pared by 5 bases and J by 0 bases, with 13 bases of the junction left unmatched. CDR3 length equals 18 residues. The CDR3 nucleotides are TGTGCCAGCAGCGCTAGCTTACATAGCGGGATGAGCACAGATACGCAGTATTTT. Its translation is CASSASLHSGMSTDTQYF.

This chain connects TRBV5-1 to TRBJ2-1; 11 bases match TRBD2. Per the germline V gene, CDR1 is SGHRS and CDR2 is YFSETQ. The trim removed 4 bases at V and 2 bases at J, leaving 5 bases unmatched. The length of the CDR3 is 16 residues. The CDR3 sequence is CASSGTSGRAYNEQFF. The CDR3 DNA sequence: TGCGCCAGCAGCGGTACTAGCGGGAGAGCCTACAATGAGCAGTTCTTC. Full variable domain (rest looked up from reference TRBV5-1 and TRBJ2-1): KAGVTQTPRYLIKTRGQQVTLSCSPISGHRSVSWYQQTPGQGLQFLFEYFSETQRNKGNFPGRFSGRQFSNSRSEMNVSTLELGDSALYLCASSGTSGRAYNEQFFGPGTRLTVL.

This chain uses TRBV5-1 with TRBJ2-1; TRBD2 matches 9 bases. Trimming removed 0 bases from V and 2 bases from J; junction bases left unmatched: 3. The CDR3 is 16 residues long. Germline loops: CDR1 SGHRS, CDR2 YFSETQ. The CDR3 DNA follows: TGCGCCAGCAGCTTGGAGGCTAGCGGGACCTACAATGAGCAGTTCTTC. Protein sequence: CASSLEASGTYNEQFF.

The chain couples TRBV9 to TRBJ1-2; 8 bases are a match to TRBD1. The germline V gene has CDR1 SGDLS and CDR2 YYNGEE. V lost 0 bases and J lost 8; bases outside the gene matches: 6. This CDR3 is 14 amino acids long. In DNA form, the CDR3 reads TGTGCCAGCAGCGTAGGCCAGGGGGCAAGGGGCTACACCTTC. This sequence encodes CASSVGQGARGYTF.

The chain employs TRBV5-6 and TRBJ2-3; the D is unclear. CDR3 length equals 13 residues. Germline CDR1 is SGHDT and CDR2 is YYEEEE. Deletions cut 2 bases from V and 0 bases from J, with 4 bases between. This CDR3 is CASSFSSTDTQYF. In nucleotides, the CDR3 is TGTGCCAGCAGCTTTTCTAGCACAGATACGCAGTATTTT.

The genes are TRBV27 and TRBJ2-1; the match to TRBD2 covers 10 bases. Germline V gene sequence: CDR1 MNHEY, CDR2 SMNVEV (reference sequence). There are 17 residues in the CDR3. With 5 bases clipped from V and 5 bases from J, the junction kept 12 bases outside the gene matches. The DNA of the CDR3 is TGTGCCAGCAGTCCCCCCCCGGGACTAGCGCCTCACAATGAGCAGTTCTTC. Amino acid sequence: CASSPPPGLAPHNEQFF.

This clone came up once. This chain uses TRBV30 with TRBJ2-1; perhaps TRBD2 as D (5 bases). V was trimmed by 2 bases and J by 2 bases, leaving 10 bases between them. The germline CDR1 and CDR2 sequences are GTSNPN and SVGIG (reference sequence). CDR3 length: 14 amino acids. This CDR3 is CAWSSGPPYNEQFF. The CDR3 DNA is TGTGCCTGGAGTAGCGGACCACCCTACAATGAGCAGTTCTTC.

This clone has more than one count but fewer than ten. This chain joins TRBV5-4 and TRBJ2-5; 13 nucleotides agree with TRBD2. The CDR3 spans 18 residues. V trimming: 4 bases; J trimming: 3 bases; junction bases outside the gene matches: 12. Germline V CDR1 and CDR2: SGHNT, YYREEE (reference sequence). Written as DNA, the CDR3 is TGTGCCAGCAGCCCCACTTGGACTAGCGGGAGACGTAAAGAGACCCAGTACTTC. Translation: CASSPTWTSGRRKETQYF.

The chain carries TRBV5-1 and TRBJ1-6, with 9 nucleotides matching TRBD1. CDR3 size: 15 residues. After removal of 0 bases from V and 10 bases from J, the junction contained 5 bases not matched to a gene. Germline V lookup: CDR1 SGHRS, CDR2 YFSETQ. The CDR3 protein is CASSLGQGDRSPLHF. CDR3 in DNA: TGCGCCAGCAGCTTGGGACAGGGGGATAGGTCACCCCTCCACTTT.

The chain couples TRBV7-7 to TRBJ2-2, with D perhaps matching TRBD2 (5 bases). Trimming stripped 5 bases from V and 6 bases from J, with 7 bases between. CDR1 and CDR2 from the germline V gene are SSHAT and FNYEAQ (reference sequence). The length of the CDR3 is 12 residues. CDR3 DNA sequence: TGTGCCAGCAGCAAGGACTCCGGGGAGCTGTTTTTT. Its protein is CASSKDSGELFF.

The rearrangement uses TRBV30 and TRBJ2-7; 12 nucleotides align to TRBD1. Losses at the gene ends were 3 bases for V and 0 bases for J; bases not matched to a gene: 3. The CDR3 consists of 15 residues. Per the germline V gene, CDR1 is GTSNPN and CDR2 is SVGIG (reference sequence). CDR3 amino acids: CAWRGTGGLSYEQYF. In DNA form, the CDR3 reads TGTGCCTGGAGGGGGACAGGGGGCCTCTCCTACGAGCAGTACTTC. The full variable domain, its missing parts supplied by reference TRBV30 and TRBJ2-7, is SQTIHQWPATLVQPVGSPLSLECTVEGTSNPNLYWYRQAAGRGLQLLFYSVGIGQISSEVPQNLSASRPQDRQFILSSKKLLLSDSGFYLCAWRGTGGLSYEQYFGPGTRLTVT.

The CDR3: CASSGRPYNEQFF. For the CDR3, the DNA is TGTGCCAGCAGCGGGAGGCCCTACAATGAGCAGTTCTTC. The chain joins TRBV9 to TRBJ2-1; D is possibly TRBD2 (5 bases). Per germline, CDR1 SGDLS and CDR2 YYNGEE. V dropped 3 bases and J dropped 2 bases, with 6 bases sitting between them. The CDR3 spans 13 residues.

The chain couples TRBV4-1 to TRBJ2-7; 9 bases are a match to TRBD1. The J segment lost 3 bases and the V segment lost 0 bases, leaving 3 bases of the junction unmatched. The CDR3 is made up of 15 amino acids. The germline V gene encodes CDR1 MGHRA and CDR2 YSYEKL. CDR3 nucleotides: TGCGCCAGCAGCCAAGAAGGGGGACAGGGCTACGAGCAGTACTTC. It translates to CASSQEGGQGYEQYF.

The chain couples TRBV12-3 or TRBV12-4 to TRBJ1-2; TRBD1 might be the D (6 bases). Trimming cost V 1 base and J 4 bases, with 7 bases left between them. The CDR3 totals 13 residues. The CDR3 DNA follows: TGTGCCAGCAGTTTAGGCAGGGGCTATGGCTACACCTTC. It encodes CASSLGRGYGYTF.

This rearrangement joins TRBV9 to TRBJ1-2; possible D gene TRBD1, 5 bases. Germline V CDR1 and CDR2: SGDLS, YYNGEE. Trimming pared 6 bases from V and 1 base from J, leaving 10 bases between. CDR3 length equals 13 residues. For the CDR3, the DNA is TGTGCCAGCACCAGGGATATTAACTATGGCTACACCTTC. Translating gives CASTRDINYGYTF.

The CDR3 DNA sequence: TGCAGCGTTCAGGGGACTAGCGGATACAATGAGCAGTTCTTC. Residues: CSVQGTSGYNEQFF. V is TRBV29-1 and J is TRBJ2-1, with TRBD2 matching over 11 bases. Germline-derived CDR1 and CDR2 are SQVTM and ANQGSEA. V lost 5 bases, J lost 4 bases, and 4 bases stayed unmatched. This CDR3 region has 14 residues.

The chain is built from TRBV6-1 and TRBJ1-4; no clear D. CDR3 size: 14 residues. Trimming shortened V by 2 bases and J by 0 bases, and 4 bases separated the two germline ends. Germline V lookup: CDR1 MNHNS, CDR2 SASEGT. The CDR3 loop is CASSEQSTNEKLFF. The DNA of the CDR3 is TGTGCCAGCAGTGAACAGTCAACTAATGAAAAACTGTTTTTT.

As DNA, the CDR3 is TGTGCCAGCAGCCGAGGACAGCCAACCAACACCGGGGAGCTGTTTTTT. Translation gives CASSRGQPTNTGELFF. The gene calls are TRBV5-4 and TRBJ2-2; D may be TRBD1 (6 bases). This CDR3 spans 16 amino acids. Germline V gene sequence: CDR1 SGHNT, CDR2 YYREEE (reference sequence). The V end lost 4 bases, the J end lost 2 bases, and 15 bases lay between the germline ends.

J is TRBJ1-5 and V is TRBV6-6; D remains ambiguous. Germline values: CDR1 MNHNY, CDR2 SVGAGI (reference sequence). The CDR3 contains 14 residues. The V gene lost 0 bases and the J gene lost 7 bases, with 10 bases spanning the gap. CDR3 sequence reads: CASSYSGREQPQHF. The CDR3 DNA sequence: TGTGCCAGCAGTTACTCTGGTAGAGAGCAGCCCCAGCATTTT.